The entry below describes one T cell receptor (beta chain). PCR primers comprised 60 Vbeta and 13 Jbeta primers. TCRdb keeps only in-frame clones here, not all; method: immunoSEQ multiplex PCR. The sample's table shows about 130,000 clones. These data are taken from a study of cytomegalovirus exposure and HLA in healthy donors. The CDR3 extends over 14 amino acids. With 3 bases clipped from V and 2 bases from J, the junction kept 4 bases outside the gene matches. Germline V gives CDR1 SGHRS, CDR2 YFSETQ. The chain uses TRBV5-1 and TRBJ2-7; 8 bases are shared with TRBD1. This TCR was sampled from a man aged 18 to 30 in good health and CMV-seronegative. Sequencing used PBMCs. The DNA for the CDR3 is TGCGCCAGCAGCTCGGCAGGGGGCCCCTACGAGCAGTACTTC. Encoded protein: CASSSAGGPYEQYF.